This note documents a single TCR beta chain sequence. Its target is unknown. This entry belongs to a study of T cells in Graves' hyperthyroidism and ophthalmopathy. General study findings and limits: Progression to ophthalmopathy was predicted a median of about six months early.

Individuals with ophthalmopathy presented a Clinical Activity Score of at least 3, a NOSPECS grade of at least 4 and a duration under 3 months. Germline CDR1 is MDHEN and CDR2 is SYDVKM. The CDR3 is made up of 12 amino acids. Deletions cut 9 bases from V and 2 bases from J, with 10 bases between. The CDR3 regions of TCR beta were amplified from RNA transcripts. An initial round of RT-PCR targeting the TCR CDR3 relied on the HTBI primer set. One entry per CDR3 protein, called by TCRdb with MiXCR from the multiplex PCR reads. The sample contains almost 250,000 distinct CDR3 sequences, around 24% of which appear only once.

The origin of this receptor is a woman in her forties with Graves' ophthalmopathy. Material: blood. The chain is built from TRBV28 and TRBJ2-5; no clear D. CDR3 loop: CASTSTQETQYF. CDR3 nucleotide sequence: TGTGCCAGTACAAGTACACAAGAGACCCAGTACTTC.